This T cell receptor beta chain was sequenced for a study of OX40 agonist ivuxolimab in advanced cancers. In the study overall: Ivuxolimab, which targeted the costimulatory receptor OX40 (CD134), was an agonistic, fully human IgG2 monoclonal antibody. Intravenous ivuxolimab was administered to patients every 2 weeks at six dose levels: 0.01, 0.1, 0.3, 1.5, 3 and 10 mg/kg. Of the approximately 50 dose-escalation patients, hepatocellular carcinoma was present in around 19, melanoma in around 15, renal cell carcinoma in 9 and head and neck cancer in 9. A male proportion of 82.7% and a mean age of approximately 55 years, ranging from roughly 23 to 80, were recorded for the dose-escalation cohort. Prior anti-PD-1, anti-PD-L1 or anti-CTLA-4 therapy was permitted, and about two fifths of dose-escalation patients had received checkpoint inhibitors. Partial responses occurred in three dose-escalation patients: two with cutaneous melanoma and one with hepatocellular carcinoma. The purpose of peripheral TCRbeta sequencing was to test whether ivuxolimab changed TCR sequence diversity and led to clonal T-cell expansion. The paper reports the monotherapy dose-escalation portion (N of about 47 patients) of the phase I ivuxolimab trial. The study at large found these results: Clonal expansion of both CD4+ and CD8+ blood T cells was observed from baseline to week 6 at doses 0.1 to 3.0 mg/kg. The antigen specificity of the peripheral T cells that underwent clonal expansion was not determined. After ivuxolimab, more expanded clones were found on average in CD8+ T cells than in CD4+ T cells. Low levels of normalized T-cell clonal expansion were also seen in some nonresponding patients. In the 0.1-3.0 mg/kg groups, partial responders had among the lowest normalized peripheral clonal expansion, particularly in CD8+ T cells.

The trial excluded patients who had a history of autoimmune disease or who were on systemic immunosuppression. Peripheral blood for TCR sequencing was collected from all dose cohorts at baseline, on cycle 4 day 1, and on cycle 7 day 1. The samples were drawn from a first-in-human, open-label, multicenter phase I dose-escalation trial of ivuxolimab. The trial enrolled adults with locally advanced or metastatic head and neck squamous cell, hepatocellular, melanoma or renal cell carcinoma. Before TCR sequencing, CD4+ and CD8+ T cells were separately sorted from peripheral blood. To sequence the TCRbeta CDR3 region, genomic DNA was isolated from the sorted cells. The immunoSEQ Assay was used for sequencing of TCRbeta CDR3 regions. Imported from immuneACCESS, the table was reduced by TCRdb to in-frame sequences with V and J called. These copies leave out some clones; in studies compared against another copy, an unresolved V gene accounts for under half, and the cause of the remainder is not known. This sample is represented by 55,000 to 65,000 clones; roughly 86% of them were singletons. Approximately 1% of the sample is held by the ten biggest clonotypes.

On this clone itself: The target of this receptor is not known. The record has no base qualities; no much larger clone is one base away.

The CDR3 spans 16 residues, from the cysteine through the phenylalanine. Just the 48-base CDR3 DNA is kept, in frame starting at base 1. CDR1 and CDR2 are read off the germline V gene as SGHTA and FQGNSA. Cut back by 2 bases and 4 bases, the V and J ends lie 15 bases apart. The receptor comes from an adult with an advanced solid tumor such as melanoma, head and neck, liver or kidney cancer. Recombination connected TRBV7-2 to TRBJ2-1, with an unclear D gene assignment. This specimen consisted of CD4+ or CD8+ T cells sorted from blood, obtained in a trial of the OX40 agonist ivuxolimab. The CDR3 region reads CASSLRAGYRYNEQFF. The DNA reads TGTGCCAGCAGCTTAAGGGCTGGATATCGTTACAATGAGCAGTTCTTC.